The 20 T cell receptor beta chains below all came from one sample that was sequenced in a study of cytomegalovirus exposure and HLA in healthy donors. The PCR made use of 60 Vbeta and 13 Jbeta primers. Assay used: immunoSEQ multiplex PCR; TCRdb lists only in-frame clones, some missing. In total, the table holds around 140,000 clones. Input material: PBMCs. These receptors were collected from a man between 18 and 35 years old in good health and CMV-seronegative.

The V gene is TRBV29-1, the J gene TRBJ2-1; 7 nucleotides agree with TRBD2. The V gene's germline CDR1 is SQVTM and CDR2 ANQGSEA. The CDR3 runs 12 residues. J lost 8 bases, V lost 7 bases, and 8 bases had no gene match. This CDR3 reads CSAPAGSHEQFF. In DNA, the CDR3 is TGCAGCGCACCAGCGGGGAGCCATGAGCAGTTCTTC.

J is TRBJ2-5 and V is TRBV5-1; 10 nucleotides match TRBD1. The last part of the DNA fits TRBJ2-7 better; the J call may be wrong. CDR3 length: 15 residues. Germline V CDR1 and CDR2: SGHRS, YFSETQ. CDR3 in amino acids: CASSTAGTGAYEQYF. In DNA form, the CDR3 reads TGCGCCAGCAGCACTGCCGGGACAGGGGCCTACGAGCAGTACTTC.

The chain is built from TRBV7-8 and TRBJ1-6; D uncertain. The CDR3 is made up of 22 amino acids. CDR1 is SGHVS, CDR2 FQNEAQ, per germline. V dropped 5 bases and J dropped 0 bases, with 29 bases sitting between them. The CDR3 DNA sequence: TGTGCCAGCAGCCCTCAAATGGTACCCGCGTCTCGTCTCACCTCCTATAATTCACCCCTCCACTTT. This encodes CASSPQMVPASRLTSYNSPLHF.

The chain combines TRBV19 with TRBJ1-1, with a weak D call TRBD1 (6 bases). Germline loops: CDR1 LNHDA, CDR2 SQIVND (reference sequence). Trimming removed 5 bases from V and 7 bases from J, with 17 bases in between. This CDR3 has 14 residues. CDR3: CASSAYTGQNEAFF. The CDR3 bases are TGTGCCAGTAGTGCATACACGGGACAAAATGAAGCTTTCTTT.

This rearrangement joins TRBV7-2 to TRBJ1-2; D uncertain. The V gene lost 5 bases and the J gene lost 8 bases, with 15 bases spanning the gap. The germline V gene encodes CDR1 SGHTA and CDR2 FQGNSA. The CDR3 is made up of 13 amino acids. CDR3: CASSPRVRYGYTF. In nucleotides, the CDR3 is TGTGCCAGCAGCCCAAGAGTCCGGTACGGCTACACCTTC.

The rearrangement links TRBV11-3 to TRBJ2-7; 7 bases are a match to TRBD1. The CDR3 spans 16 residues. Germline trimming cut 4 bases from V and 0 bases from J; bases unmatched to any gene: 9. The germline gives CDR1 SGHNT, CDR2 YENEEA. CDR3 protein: CASSSRRDRSSYEQYF. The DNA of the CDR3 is TGTGCCAGCAGCTCCCGCCGGGACAGAAGCTCCTACGAGCAGTACTTC.

CDR3 nucleotides: TGCGCCAGCAGCTCTACCGGCACAGGGAAAATCGTGGACTACAATGAGCAGTTCTTC. It specifies CASSSTGTGKIVDYNEQFF. The chain couples TRBV5-1 to TRBJ2-1; TRBD1 is a possible D gene (6 bases). Trimming removed 3 bases from V and 3 bases from J, with 25 bases in between. CDR3 length: 19 amino acids. Germline assignment: CDR1 SGHRS and CDR2 YFSETQ.

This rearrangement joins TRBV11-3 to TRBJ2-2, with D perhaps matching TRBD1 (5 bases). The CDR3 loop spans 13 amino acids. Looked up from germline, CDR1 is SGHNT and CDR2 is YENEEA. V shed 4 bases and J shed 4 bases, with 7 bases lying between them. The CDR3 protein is CASSSRVTGELFF. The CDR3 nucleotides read TGTGCCAGCAGCTCCAGGGTCACCGGGGAGCTGTTTTTT.

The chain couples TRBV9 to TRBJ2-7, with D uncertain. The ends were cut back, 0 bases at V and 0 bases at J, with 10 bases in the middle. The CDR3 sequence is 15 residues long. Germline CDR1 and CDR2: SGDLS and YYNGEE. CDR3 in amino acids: CASSVDGAVSYEQYF. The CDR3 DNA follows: TGTGCCAGCAGCGTAGATGGTGCGGTCTCCTACGAGCAGTACTTC.

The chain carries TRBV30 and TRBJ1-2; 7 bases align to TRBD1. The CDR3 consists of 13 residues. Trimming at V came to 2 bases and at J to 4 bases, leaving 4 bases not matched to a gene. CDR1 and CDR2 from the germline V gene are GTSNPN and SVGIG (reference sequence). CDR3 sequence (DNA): TGTGCCTGGAGTTTCAACAGGGGCTATGGCTACACCTTC. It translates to CAWSFNRGYGYTF.

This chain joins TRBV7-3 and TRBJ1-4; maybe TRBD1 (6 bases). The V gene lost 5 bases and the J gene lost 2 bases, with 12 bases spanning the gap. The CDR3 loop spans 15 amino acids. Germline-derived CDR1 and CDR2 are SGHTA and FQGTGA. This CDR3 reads CASSATGSTNEKLFF. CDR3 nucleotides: TGTGCCAGCAGCGCAACAGGGAGCACTAATGAAAAACTGTTTTTT.

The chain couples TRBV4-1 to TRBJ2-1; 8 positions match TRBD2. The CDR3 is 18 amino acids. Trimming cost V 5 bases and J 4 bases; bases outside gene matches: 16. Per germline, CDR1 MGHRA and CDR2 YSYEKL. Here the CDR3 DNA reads TGCGCCAGCAGCATGGCCCAAAAAGGAGGACTAGCTTACAATGAGCAGTTCTTC. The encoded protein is CASSMAQKGGLAYNEQFF.

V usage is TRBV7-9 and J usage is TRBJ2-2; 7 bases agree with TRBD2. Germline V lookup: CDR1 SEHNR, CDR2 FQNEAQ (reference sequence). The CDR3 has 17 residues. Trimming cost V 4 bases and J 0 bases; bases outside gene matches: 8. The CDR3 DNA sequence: TGTGCCAGCAGCTCACAGCGGGGCTTCGCGAACACCGGGGAGCTGTTTTTT. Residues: CASSSQRGFANTGELFF.

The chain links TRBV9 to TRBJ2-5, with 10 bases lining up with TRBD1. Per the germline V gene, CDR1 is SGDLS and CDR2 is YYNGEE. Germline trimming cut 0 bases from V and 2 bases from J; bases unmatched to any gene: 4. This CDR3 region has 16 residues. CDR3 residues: CASSVGDRGTQETQYF. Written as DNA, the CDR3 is TGTGCCAGCAGCGTAGGGGACAGGGGAACTCAAGAGACCCAGTACTTC.

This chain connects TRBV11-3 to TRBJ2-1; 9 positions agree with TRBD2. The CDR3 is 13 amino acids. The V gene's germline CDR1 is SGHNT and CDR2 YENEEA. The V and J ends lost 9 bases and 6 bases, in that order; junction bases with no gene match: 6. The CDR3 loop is CASQGSGGNEQFF. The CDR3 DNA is TGTGCCAGTCAGGGTAGCGGGGGCAATGAGCAGTTCTTC.

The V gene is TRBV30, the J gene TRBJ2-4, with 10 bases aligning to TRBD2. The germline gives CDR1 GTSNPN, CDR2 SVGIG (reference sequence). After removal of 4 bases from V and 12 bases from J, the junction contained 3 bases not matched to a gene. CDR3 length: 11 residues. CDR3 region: CAWTSGGAQYF. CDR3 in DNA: TGTGCCTGGACCAGCGGGGGGGCTCAGTACTTC.

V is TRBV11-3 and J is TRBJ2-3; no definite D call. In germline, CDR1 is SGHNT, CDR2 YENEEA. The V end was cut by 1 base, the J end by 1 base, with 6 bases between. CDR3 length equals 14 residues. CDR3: CASSLVVGTDTQYF. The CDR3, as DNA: TGTGCCAGCAGCTTAGTGGTAGGCACAGATACGCAGTATTTT.

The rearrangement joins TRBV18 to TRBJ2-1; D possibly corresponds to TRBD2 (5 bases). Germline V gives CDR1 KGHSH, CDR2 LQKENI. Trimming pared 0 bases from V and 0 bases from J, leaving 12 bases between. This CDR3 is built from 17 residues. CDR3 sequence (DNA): TGTGCCAGCTCACCACCTCTAAGCGGTAGCTCCTACAATGAGCAGTTCTTC. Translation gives CASSPPLSGSSYNEQFF.

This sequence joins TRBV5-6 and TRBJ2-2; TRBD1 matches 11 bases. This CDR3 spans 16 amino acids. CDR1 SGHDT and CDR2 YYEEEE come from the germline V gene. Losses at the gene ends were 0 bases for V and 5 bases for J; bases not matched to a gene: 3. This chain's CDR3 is CASSLDRDRGTGELFF. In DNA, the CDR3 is TGTGCCAGCAGCTTGGACCGGGACAGGGGGACCGGGGAGCTGTTTTTT.

CDR3 DNA: TGTGCCAGCAGCTTAAAACAGGGAAATGAAAAACTGTTTTTT. This translates into CASSLKQGNEKLFF. The J gene is TRBJ1-4, the V gene TRBV5-6; possibly TRBD1 for D (6 bases). The V gene's germline CDR1 is SGHDT and CDR2 YYEEEE. Trimming stripped 2 bases from V and 5 bases from J, with 10 bases between. The CDR3 loop spans 14 amino acids.